The subject of this entry is one T cell receptor (beta chain). V was pared by 1 base and J by 3 bases, with 5 bases of the junction left unmatched. Germline values: CDR1 MGHRA, CDR2 YSYEKL. This CDR3 is built from 15 residues. Mixed chimerism was transient after nonmyeloablative marrow transplants from related graft donors. CD4+CD25+CD127- Tregs, CD4+CD25- non-Tregs, CD4 and CD8 cells were sorted. This specimen comes from a study of Tregs in tolerant kidney transplant recipients. Clones were read by immunoSEQ multiplex PCR, and TCRdb kept only the in-frame ones, dropping some. The sample lists about 100,000 clones; 80% to 95% were seen once.

The receptor was derived from a human patient who received a combined kidney and bone marrow transplant. Some T cells may have come from the graft donor. This rearrangement joins TRBV4-1 to TRBJ2-7; 8 bases align to TRBD1. The sample was CD4+ T cells from blood (PBMCs), taken 12 months after the transplant. This chain's CDR3 is CASSQARTGLYEQYF. CDR3 DNA sequence: TGCGCCAGCAGCCAAGCTAGGACAGGGCTCTACGAGCAGTACTTC.